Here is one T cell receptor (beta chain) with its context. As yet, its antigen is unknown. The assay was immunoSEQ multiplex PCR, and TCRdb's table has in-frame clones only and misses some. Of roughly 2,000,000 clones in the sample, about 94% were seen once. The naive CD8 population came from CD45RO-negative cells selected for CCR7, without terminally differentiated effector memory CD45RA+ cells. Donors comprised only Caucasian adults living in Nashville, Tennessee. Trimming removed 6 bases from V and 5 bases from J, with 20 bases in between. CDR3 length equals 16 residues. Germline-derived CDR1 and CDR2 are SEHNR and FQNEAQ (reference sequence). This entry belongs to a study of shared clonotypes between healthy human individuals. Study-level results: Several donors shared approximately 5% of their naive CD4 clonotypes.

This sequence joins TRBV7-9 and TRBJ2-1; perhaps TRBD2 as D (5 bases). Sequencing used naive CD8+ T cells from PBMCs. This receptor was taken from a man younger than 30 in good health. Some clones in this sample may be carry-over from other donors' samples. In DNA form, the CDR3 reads TGTGCCAGCAGTCATACCCGGGGTGAAAGGCACAATGAGCAGTTCTTC. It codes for CASSHTRGERHNEQFF.